The 24 T cell receptor beta chains listed next were all sequenced from one sample in a study of blood T cell repertoires in COVID-19. Profiled with immunoSEQ multiplex PCR; TCRdb holds only in-frame clones, not every one. The table includes fewer than 250,000 clones, about 85% detected once. The sample taken for sequencing was peripheral blood. Source of these receptors: a man aged 25-45 years with acute or convalescent COVID-19.

The genes are TRBV5-1 and TRBJ2-1; TRBD2 matches 11 bases. CDR3 length: 16 amino acids. The germline V gene encodes CDR1 SGHRS and CDR2 YFSETQ. The ends lost 2 bases at V and 6 bases at J; junction bases unmatched: 7. The DNA for the CDR3 is TGCGCCAGCAGCTTATCCGGGACTAGCGGAACCAATGAGCAGTTCTTC. It encodes CASSLSGTSGTNEQFF. Using reference TRBV5-1 and TRBJ2-1 for the parts outside the CDR3, the full variable domain is KAGVTQTPRYLIKTRGQQVTLSCSPISGHRSVSWYQQTPGQGLQFLFEYFSETQRNKGNFPGRFSGRQFSNSRSEMNVSTLELGDSALYLCASSLSGTSGTNEQFFGPGTRLTVL.

This chain links TRBV10-1 with TRBJ2-5, with D perhaps TRBD2 (6 bases). The germline CDR1 and CDR2 sequences are WNHNN and SYGVQD (reference sequence). The CDR3 is 14 residues long. Trimming pared 4 bases from V and 2 bases from J, leaving 11 bases between. CDR3 in amino acids: CASSGGSGQETQYF. As DNA, the CDR3 is TGCGCCAGCAGTGGTGGTAGCGGACAAGAGACCCAGTACTTC.

This clone was seen a few times. The chain joins TRBV13 to TRBJ1-1; TRBD1 aligns across 10 bases. Per germline, CDR1 PRHDT and CDR2 FYEKMQ (reference sequence). J lost 4 bases, V lost 5 bases, and 7 bases had no gene match. CDR3 length: 15 residues. The CDR3 spells CASSQKDRGGTEAFF. CDR3 bases: TGTGCCAGCAGCCAAAAGGACAGGGGGGGCACTGAAGCTTTCTTT.

The chain joins TRBV15 to TRBJ1-2; no firm D call. The CDR3 runs to 14 residues. Deletions cut 1 base from V and 2 bases from J, with 8 bases between. CDR1 is LNHNV and CDR2 is YYDKDF in the germline V gene (reference sequence). CDR3 loop: CATSRGGGNYGYTF. The CDR3 nucleotides are TGTGCCACCAGCAGAGGAGGAGGGAACTATGGCTACACCTTC.

The V call is TRBV18, the J call TRBJ2-2; tentatively, D is TRBD1 (6 bases). There are 16 residues in the CDR3. Germline loops: CDR1 KGHSH, CDR2 LQKENI. The V end lost 2 bases, the J end lost 4 bases, and 14 bases lay between the germline ends. As DNA, the CDR3 is TGTGCCAGCTCACCAGCAAACTGGGACACCACCGGGGAGCTGTTTTTT. This codes for CASSPANWDTTGELFF.

The chain couples TRBV9 to TRBJ2-3; 7 positions agree with TRBD1. Germline CDR1 and CDR2: SGDLS and YYNGEE. V shed 0 bases, J shed 4 bases, and the junction held 5 bases outside the gene matches. The CDR3 sequence is 15 residues long. CDR3 residues: CASSVDRGGPDTQYF. DNA of the CDR3: TGTGCCAGCAGCGTAGACAGGGGTGGACCAGATACGCAGTATTTT.

V usage is TRBV25-1 and J usage is TRBJ2-5; 7 nucleotides line up with TRBD1. The CDR3 consists of 15 residues. Germline CDR1 and CDR2: MGHDK and SYGVNS. Trimming took 5 bases from V and 2 from J; bases not matched to a gene: 8. The CDR3 region has the DNA TGTGCCAGCAGTAAACAGGGGCCTACTCAAGAGACCCAGTACTTC. Its translation is CASSKQGPTQETQYF.

CDR3 DNA sequence: TGTGCCAGCAGTTCTTTCCGACAGGGGACAGATACGCAGTATTTT. Encoded protein: CASSSFRQGTDTQYF. This chain links TRBV28 with TRBJ2-3, with 8 bases identical to TRBD1. The ends lost 4 bases at V and 3 bases at J; junction bases unmatched: 6. Germline V lookup: CDR1 MDHEN, CDR2 SYDVKM. CDR3 size: 15 residues.

The CDR3 reads CASSPRTGGSGNTIYF. The CDR3 region has the DNA TGTGCCAGCAGCCCTAGGACAGGCGGCTCTGGAAACACCATATATTTT. The V gene is TRBV7-6, the J gene TRBJ1-3; 7 bases are shared with TRBD1. Germline V gene data show CDR1 as SGHVS and CDR2 as FNYEAQ. This CDR3 contains 16 residues. V lost 5 bases, J lost 0 bases, and 7 bases stayed unmatched. Together with reference TRBV7-6 and TRBJ1-3, the CDR3 gives the full variable domain: GAGVSQSPRYKVTKRGQDVALRCDPISGHVSLYWYRQALGQGPEFLTYFNYEAQQDKSGLPNDRFSAERPEGSISTLTIQRTEQRDSAMYRCASSPRTGGSGNTIYFGEGSWLTVV.

The chain combines TRBV3-1 (or the pseudogene TRBV3-2) with TRBJ2-3; the match to TRBD2 covers 9 bases. The CDR3 spans 18 residues. Unmatched junction bases numbered 16, after V lost 4 bases and J lost 5 bases. Per germline, CDR1 LGHDT and CDR2 YNNKEL (reference sequence). CDR3 DNA sequence: TGTGCCAGCAGCCGTTTTCTCTATGGCGGGGGGGGAGGAGATACGCAGTATTTT. It is translated as CASSRFLYGGGGGDTQYF.

The V gene is TRBV6-6, the J gene TRBJ2-7; D possibly corresponds to TRBD2 (7 bases). Between the trimmed V and J ends, which lost 5 bases and 2 bases, there was a span of 16 bases. Germline CDR1 is MNHNY and CDR2 is SVGAGI (reference sequence). The CDR3 is 15 amino acids. The CDR3 is CASSVGGGNPYEQYF. The CDR3 DNA is TGTGCCAGCAGTGTAGGGGGGGGGAATCCCTACGAGCAGTACTTC.

The genes are TRBV29-1 and TRBJ2-2; D gene ambiguous. V lost 5 bases, J lost 0 bases, and 7 bases lay in between. This CDR3 has 13 residues. The germline V gene encodes CDR1 SQVTM and CDR2 ANQGSEA. This CDR3 is CSVSNSNTGELFF. The CDR3 nucleotides read TGCAGCGTTTCCAACTCGAACACCGGGGAGCTGTTTTTT.

The chain combines TRBV20-1 with TRBJ1-1; D remains ambiguous. CDR1 and CDR2 (germline): DFQATT, SNEGSKA (reference sequence). The CDR3 length is 11 residues. The V gene lost 8 bases and the J gene lost 1 base, with 8 bases spanning the gap. CDR3 in amino acids: CSYGRNTEAFF. The CDR3 nucleotides are TGCAGTTATGGGAGGAACACTGAAGCTTTCTTT.

This clone was recorded only once. The chain recombines TRBV5-8 with TRBJ1-1; D is ambiguous. The V gene lost 1 base and the J gene lost 2 bases, with 12 bases spanning the gap. The length of the CDR3 is 15 residues. Germline assignment: CDR1 SGHTS and CDR2 YDEGEE. The CDR3 loop is CASSLRATINTEAFF. CDR3 nucleotides: TGTGCCAGCAGCTTGCGCGCAACTATAAACACTGAAGCTTTCTTT.

The V call is TRBV2, the J call TRBJ1-1; possible D gene TRBD1, 6 bases. This CDR3 is 13 amino acids long. Germline loops: CDR1 SNHLY, CDR2 FYNNEI. V shed 2 bases and J shed 6 bases, with 10 bases lying between them. CDR3 region: CASSETGLSEAFF. The CDR3 bases are TGTGCCAGCAGTGAAACAGGGTTATCTGAAGCTTTCTTT.

The rearrangement links TRBV10-3 to TRBJ1-1; D unclear. The CDR3 is 14 amino acids. Germline CDR1 and CDR2: ENHRY and SYGVKD. V was pared by 0 bases and J by 8 bases, with 13 bases between. The CDR3 DNA reads as TGTGCCATCAGTGAGTCCGGGGTGGGAACGGAAGCTTTCTTT. Translated: CAISESGVGTEAFF.

This chain joins TRBV7-3 and TRBJ2-2; 9 nucleotides line up with TRBD2. The germline V gene has CDR1 SGHTA and CDR2 FQGTGA. The CDR3 is 16 amino acids. With 0 bases clipped from V and 6 bases from J, the junction kept 5 bases outside the gene matches. This chain's CDR3 is CASSLTGTSIPGELFF. The CDR3 coding sequence is TGTGCCAGCAGCTTAACAGGGACTAGCATCCCCGGGGAGCTGTTTTTT.

The rearrangement uses TRBV19 and TRBJ1-1; tentative D call: TRBD1 (6 bases). Trimming removed 11 bases from V and 6 bases from J, with 28 bases in between. There are 16 residues in the CDR3. Germline V gene sequence: CDR1 LNHDA, CDR2 SQIVND (reference sequence). The CDR3 region is CASINGQGRATPEAFF. DNA for the CDR3: TGTGCCTCTATTAATGGTCAGGGGAGGGCCACCCCTGAAGCTTTCTTT.

This rearrangement joins TRBV5-1 to TRBJ2-5, with D uncertain. CDR1 is SGHRS and CDR2 is YFSETQ in the germline V gene. This CDR3 is built from 14 residues. V lost 1 base, J lost 1 base, and 8 bases lay in between. CDR3 in amino acids: CASSLLTVQETQYF. The CDR3, as DNA: TGCGCCAGCAGCTTGTTAACAGTCCAAGAGACCCAGTACTTC.

This chain uses TRBV19 with TRBJ2-3, with D perhaps matching TRBD1 (5 bases). The CDR3 totals 14 residues. Germline CDR1 is LNHDA and CDR2 is SQIVND (reference sequence). Trimming removed 2 bases from V and 4 bases from J, with 10 bases in between. CDR3 region: CASSIQGWADTQYF. The DNA for the CDR3 is TGTGCCAGTAGTATACAGGGTTGGGCAGATACGCAGTATTTT.

J is TRBJ2-3 and V is TRBV24-1; D not resolved. The length of the CDR3 is 15 residues. Germline values: CDR1 KGHDR, CDR2 SFDVKD. Trimming stripped 3 bases from V and 8 bases from J, with 17 bases between. The CDR3 DNA follows: TGTGCCACCAGTGATCGACAAGTGGCCACCGGTACGCAGTATTTT. This translates into CATSDRQVATGTQYF.

J is TRBJ2-6 and V is TRBV6-5, with 8 bases fitting TRBD2. Germline V gene data show CDR1 as MNHEY and CDR2 as SVGAGI. CDR3 size: 13 residues. V lost 6 bases, J lost 11 bases, and 6 bases stayed unmatched. CDR3 DNA sequence: TGTGCCAGCAGCTCGGGAGGGAACGACGTCCTGACTTTC. This encodes CASSSGGNDVLTF.

This chain connects TRBV6-5 to TRBJ1-1; 8 positions match TRBD1. Germline assignment: CDR1 MNHEY and CDR2 SVGAGI. V was pared by 6 bases and J by 1 base, with 7 bases of the junction left unmatched. The CDR3 totals 15 residues. The CDR3 DNA sequence: TGTGCCAGCAGAGGGACAGGTTCCCCGAACACTGAAGCTTTCTTT. This translates into CASRGTGSPNTEAFF.

CDR3 bases: TGTGCCTGGAGTAGCAGGACAGGGGTTGGGGTCGGTGAAGCTTTCTTT. Its translation: CAWSSRTGVGVGEAFF. This chain connects TRBV30 to TRBJ1-1; 9 bases map to TRBD1. This CDR3 has 16 amino acids. Germline V CDR1 and CDR2: GTSNPN, SVGIG (reference sequence). The V segment lost 2 bases and the J segment 7 bases; nucleotides outside the gene matches: 14. The entire variable domain, with the rest obtained from reference TRBV30 and TRBJ1-1, is as follows: SQTIHQWPATLVQPVGSPLSLECTVEGTSNPNLYWYRQAAGRGLQLLFYSVGIGQISSEVPQNLSASRPQDRQFILSSKKLLLSDSGFYLCAWSSRTGVGVGEAFFGQGTRLTVV.